These 22 T cell receptor beta chains came from one sample sequenced in a study of spatial heterogeneity in lung cancer. The antigens these receptors bind are not known. The time point: sample taken at primary tumor resection. Study-wide results and caveats: In tumors, expanded intratumoral alpha and beta TCR counts tracked mutation counts.

TCRdb independently ran MiXCR on the 5' RACE reads; one entry per CDR3 protein. The sample has tens of thousands of distinct CDR3 sequences; 4.8% are singletons. Sequences were derived from lung tumor tissue, sampled at surgery. These receptor sequences come from a male donor with early-stage non-small cell lung cancer.

In this sample, this clonotype turned up many times. The chain has TRBV4-2 and TRBJ1-2, with D perhaps TRBD1 (5 bases). Per the germline V gene, CDR1 is LGHNA and CDR2 is YNFKEQ. Trimming took 0 bases from V and 6 from J, leaving 20 bases between them. This CDR3 is built from 17 residues. The CDR3, as DNA: TGTGCCAGCAGCCAAGATGGGGGTATCGCCGGGAATGATGGCTACACCTTC. This translates into CASSQDGGIAGNDGYTF.

This clonotype was found many times. The rearrangement joins TRBV4-3 to TRBJ2-6; 8 bases match TRBD1. Germline V lookup: CDR1 LGHNA, CDR2 YSLEER. J lost 7 bases, V lost 4 bases, and 12 bases had no gene match. There are 17 residues in the CDR3. The CDR3 spells CASSPKRAGGSANVLTF. In DNA form, the CDR3 reads TGCGCCAGCAGCCCAAAGCGGGCAGGGGGCTCCGCCAACGTCCTGACTTTC.

This clonotype was observed many times. This chain uses TRBV29-1 with TRBJ1-3; no clear D gene. This CDR3 comprises 11 residues. Germline loops: CDR1 SQVTM, CDR2 ANQGSEA. The V end was cut by 6 bases, the J end by 2 bases, with 5 bases between. The CDR3 region is CSVRAGNTIYF. CDR3 coding DNA: TGCAGCGTGAGAGCTGGAAACACCATATATTTT.

In its sample, this clonotype was seen many times. The J gene is TRBJ1-6, the V gene TRBV2; a weak D match, TRBD1 (6 bases). The V gene lost 4 bases and the J gene lost 10 bases, with 11 bases spanning the gap. Germline V gene sequence: CDR1 SNHLY, CDR2 FYNNEI. The CDR3 length is 13 residues. The CDR3 nucleotides read TGTGCCAGCAGTGTACAGGGAGGGTCACCCCTCCACTTT. It encodes CASSVQGGSPLHF.

This clonotype was seen at least ten times. The rearrangement joins TRBV12-3 or TRBV12-4 to TRBJ1-1; D is ambiguous. Trimming cost V 3 bases and J 1 base, with 6 bases left between them. The CDR3 loop spans 13 amino acids. The CDR3 DNA is TGTGCCAGCAGTTTCTTGGCGAACACTGAAGCTTTCTTT. Residues: CASSFLANTEAFF.

In this sample, this clonotype turned up many times. The chain recombines TRBV7-9 with TRBJ2-7; TRBD2 might be the D (5 bases). V was trimmed by 5 bases and J by 5 bases, leaving 10 bases between them. Germline V gene sequence: CDR1 SEHNR, CDR2 FQNEAQ (reference sequence). CDR3 size: 12 residues. CDR3 DNA: TGTGCCAGCAGCAGGACTCGGGACGAGCAGTACTTC. Encoded protein: CASSRTRDEQYF.

This clonotype appeared many times. The V gene is TRBV7-9, the J gene TRBJ2-5; 7 positions agree with TRBD2. V lost 5 bases and J lost 5; bases outside the gene matches: 8. Germline loops: CDR1 SEHNR, CDR2 FQNEAQ (reference sequence). The CDR3 sequence is 14 residues long. The CDR3 is CASSDWGGVETQYF. CDR3 sequence (DNA): TGTGCCAGCAGCGACTGGGGGGGTGTGGAGACCCAGTACTTC.

V gene TRBV6-2 or TRBV6-3 combines with J gene TRBJ2-1, with TRBD2 as a possible D gene (5 bases). CDR1 is MNHEY and CDR2 is SVGEGT in the germline V gene. The ends were cut back, 5 bases at V and 8 bases at J, with 13 bases in the middle. This CDR3 contains 13 residues. The CDR3 sequence is CASSRPPRDEQFF. The CDR3 nucleotides are TGTGCCAGCAGTCGTCCTCCGAGGGATGAGCAGTTCTTC.

This clonotype was picked up many times. The chain employs TRBV28 and TRBJ2-3, with no clear D. The germline V gene has CDR1 MDHEN and CDR2 SYDVKM. This CDR3 is 15 amino acids long. The V end was cut by 11 bases, the J end by 0 bases, with 18 bases between. The CDR3 DNA follows: TGTGCCTGGAGCGCAAGTATCCCAAGCACAGATACGCAGTATTTT. Translation: CAWSASIPSTDTQYF. The whole variable domain, remainder taken from reference TRBV28 and TRBJ2-3, is DVKVTQSSRYLVKRTGEKVFLECVQDMDHENMFWYRQDPGLGLRLIYFSYDVKMKEKGDIPEGYSVSREKKERFSLILESASTNQTSMYLCAWSASIPSTDTQYFGPGTRLTVL.

This clonotype was found a few times. Written as DNA, the CDR3 is TGTGCCAGCAGCCTAGGGCCCAGTGGGGATGAGCAGTTCTTC. This gives the protein CASSLGPSGDEQFF. V and J are TRBV12-3 or TRBV12-4 and TRBJ2-1; no clear D. V was pared by 6 bases and J by 8 bases, with 17 bases between. The CDR3 is 14 amino acids.

This clonotype was recorded at least ten times. This chain connects TRBV7-2 to TRBJ2-2, with 9 bases aligning to TRBD1. This CDR3 spans 14 amino acids. Germline CDR1 reads SGHTA; CDR2 reads FQGNSA. V lost 6 bases to trimming and J lost 1 base; unmatched junction nucleotides: 0. The CDR3 is CASRDRGNTGELFF. The CDR3 DNA reads TGTGCCAGCAGGGACAGGGGGAACACCGGGGAGCTGTTTTTT.

This clonotype showed up many times. This chain uses TRBV19 with TRBJ2-1; 11 positions agree with TRBD2. Germline CDR1 and CDR2: LNHDA and SQIVND (reference sequence). The CDR3 has 17 amino acids. Trimming cost V 3 bases and J 1 base; bases outside gene matches: 5. The CDR3 DNA sequence: TGTGCCAGTAGTATGAGTCTAGCGGGGGGTTCCTACAATGAGCAGTTCTTC. It yields the protein CASSMSLAGGSYNEQFF.

A remark on this clonotype: Given the absence of the conserved phenylalanine or tryptophan at the CDR3 end, a read error is likely. The rearrangement uses TRBV27 and TRBJ2-7, with D perhaps TRBD1 (6 bases). V was trimmed by 6 bases and J by 5 bases, leaving 20 bases between them. Germline V CDR1 and CDR2: MNHEY, SMNVEV (reference sequence). The CDR3 has 15 amino acids. The CDR3 sequence: CASSPPAGASHEQYL. Here the CDR3 DNA reads TGTGCCAGCAGCCCCCCGGCAGGGGCTTCCCACGAGCAGTACCTC.

This clonotype was recorded at least ten times. The chain joins TRBV5-5 to TRBJ1-5, with D maybe TRBD1 (5 bases). Germline CDR1 reads SGHKS; CDR2 reads YYEKEE (reference sequence). V lost 4 bases, J lost 4 bases, and 12 bases lay in between. This CDR3 is built from 14 residues. In nucleotides, the CDR3 is TGTGCCAGCAGCGGAGGGGCGGGTAATCAGCCCCAGCATTTT. It yields the protein CASSGGAGNQPQHF. Full variable domain (missing parts from reference TRBV5-5 and TRBJ1-5): DAGVTQSPTHLIKTRGQQVTLRCSPISGHKSVSWYQQVLGQGPQFIFQYYEKEERGRGNFPDRFSARQFPNYSSELNVNALLLGDSALYLCASSGGAGNQPQHFGDGTRLSIL.

CDR3 residues: CASSETAADTQYF. CDR3 bases: TGTGCCAGCAGTGAAACAGCGGCAGATACGCAGTATTTT. The V call is TRBV3-1, the J call TRBJ2-3; D possibly corresponds to TRBD2 (5 bases). The V end lost 6 bases, the J end lost 4 bases, and 11 bases lay between the germline ends. This CDR3 is built from 13 residues. Germline-derived CDR1 and CDR2 are LGHDT and YNNKEL (reference sequence).

This clonotype was detected ten times or more. The genes are TRBV5-1 and TRBJ2-1; the match to TRBD2 covers 15 bases. The CDR3 has 15 amino acids. CDR1 is SGHRS and CDR2 is YFSETQ in the germline V gene. V lost 4 bases and J lost 9; bases outside the gene matches: 5. CDR3 sequence (DNA): TGCGCCAGCAGCCCCGGACTAGCGGGAGGGTCTGAGCAGTTCTTC. Translated, it gives CASSPGLAGGSEQFF.

This clonotype was counted many times. In DNA form, the CDR3 reads TGTGCCACCTGCAAGGGGGCGGGAGCTTCCTACGAGCAGTACTTC. Translation gives CATCKGAGASYEQYF. The rearrangement uses TRBV15 and TRBJ2-7, with D perhaps given as TRBD1 or TRBD2 (7 bases each). The V and J ends lost 8 bases and 1 base respectively, with 18 bases between them. This CDR3 is 15 amino acids long. Germline values: CDR1 LNHNV, CDR2 YYDKDF (reference sequence).

This clonotype was recorded at least ten times. V is TRBV7-8 and J is TRBJ2-4, with D tentatively TRBD1 (5 bases). Germline lookup yields CDR1 SGHVS and CDR2 FQNEAQ. This CDR3 is built from 17 residues. Trimming pared 1 base from V and 1 base from J, leaving 14 bases between. DNA for the CDR3: TGTGCCAGCAGCTTAGAACTTGGGGCAACCGCCAAAAACATTCAGTACTTC. It translates to CASSLELGATAKNIQYF. Drawing the rest from reference TRBV7-8 and TRBJ2-4, the complete variable domain is GAGVSQSPRYKVAKRGQDVALRCDPISGHVSLFWYQQALGQGPEFLTYFQNEAQLDKSGLPSDRFFAERPEGSVSTLKIQRTQQEDSAVYLCASSLELGATAKNIQYFGAGTRLSVL.

This clonotype came up many times. The J gene is TRBJ2-3, the V gene TRBV9; D perhaps matches TRBD1 (6 bases). Trimming left V 5 bases short and J 1 base short, with 14 bases between. Germline V lookup: CDR1 SGDLS, CDR2 YYNGEE. The CDR3 covers 15 residues. CDR3 bases: TGTGCCAGCAGTAACAGGGAATCGGGCACAGATACGCAGTATTTT. Its translation is CASSNRESGTDTQYF.

This clonotype was seen repeatedly, ten times or more. This chain connects TRBV4-1 to TRBJ1-6; possibly TRBD1 for D (5 bases). CDR3 length: 15 amino acids. V was trimmed by 1 base and J by 11 bases, leaving 15 bases between them. The germline V gene has CDR1 MGHRA and CDR2 YSYEKL. For the CDR3, the DNA is TGCGCCAGCAGCCAAGGCGACGGGGCTTCGGCACCCCTCCACTTT. It encodes CASSQGDGASAPLHF.

This clonotype was recorded many times. The chain uses TRBV7-3 and TRBJ2-1; 13 bases are a match to TRBD2. V shed 5 bases, J shed 8 bases, and the junction held 9 bases outside the gene matches. Germline V gene lookup returns CDR1 SGHTA and CDR2 FQGTGA. CDR3 size: 16 residues. The CDR3 bases are TGTGCCAGCAGCGTTACCGGGACTAGCGGGATTCATGAGCAGTTCTTC. Translating it yields CASSVTGTSGIHEQFF.

This clonotype was recorded many times. V usage is TRBV15 and J usage is TRBJ1-5; D might be TRBD1 (6 bases). The V and J ends lost 8 bases and 0 bases respectively, with 14 bases between them. The CDR3 loop spans 15 amino acids. Germline values: CDR1 LNHNV, CDR2 YYDKDF (reference sequence). As DNA, the CDR3 is TGTGCCACCGCACAGGGCCCTTATAGCAATCAGCCCCAGCATTTT. This encodes CATAQGPYSNQPQHF. The full variable domain, in which reference TRBV15 and TRBJ1-5 provide the parts outside the CDR3, is DAMVIQNPRYQVTQFGKPVTLSCSQTLNHNVMYWYQQKSSQAPKLLFHYYDKDFNNEADTPDNFQSRRPNTSFCFLDIRSPGLGDTAMYLCATAQGPYSNQPQHFGDGTRLSIL.